A selection of T cell receptor beta chains follows, all from one sample in a study of shared clonotypes between healthy human individuals. Repertoires were generated with immunoSEQ multiplex PCR, while TCRdb's copy carries only in-frame clones and drops some. The profile covers 2 million or so clones, with less than 95% appearing a single time and more than 0.95% taken by the ten largest. The specimen was naive CD8+ T cells sorted from blood. Every receptor here comes from a man aged 18-30 years in good health. CDR3s include the opening cysteine and the closing phenylalanine or tryptophan. The order of the fields is clone size, J gene, CDR3 length, D gene, V gene, CDR3 protein, CDR3 DNA. A D gene is named only where the DNA matches it firmly. For some rows the clone size is stated as once, few or many, or as a class when expanded; others skip it.

clone size: NA; J gene: TRBJ2-3; CDR3 length: 14; D gene: TRBD2; V gene: TRBV5-4; CDR3 protein: CAGKASGSPDTQYF; CDR3 DNA: TGTGCCGGGAAGGCTAGCGGGAGCCCAGATACGCAGTATTTT
clone size: NA; J gene: TRBJ2-5; CDR3 length: 15; D gene: TRBD2; V gene: TRBV2; CDR3 protein: CASRPAAGGPETQYF; CDR3 DNA: TGTGCCAGCAGGCCGGCCGCGGGAGGGCCGGAGACCCAGTACTTC
clone size: NA; J gene: TRBJ1-2; CDR3 length: 13; D gene: NA; V gene: TRBV5-4; CDR3 protein: CASSSGEAYGYTF; CDR3 DNA: TGTGCCAGCAGTTCAGGGGAGGCATATGGCTACACCTTC
clone size: once; J gene: TRBJ2-2; CDR3 length: 16; D gene: TRBD1; V gene: TRBV13; CDR3 protein: CASSKGQGAGTGELFF; CDR3 DNA: TGTGCCAGCAGCAAGGGACAGGGGGCAGGAACCGGGGAGCTGTTTTTT
clone size: NA; J gene: TRBJ1-5; CDR3 length: 17; D gene: TRBD1; V gene: TRBV27; CDR3 protein: CASSPLWTGYSNQPQHF; CDR3 DNA: TGTGCCAGCAGTCCCTTGTGGACAGGCTATAGCAATCAGCCCCAGCATTTT
clone size: NA; J gene: TRBJ2-1; CDR3 length: 13; D gene: NA; V gene: TRBV19; CDR3 protein: CASSIPPYNEQFF; CDR3 DNA: TGTGCCAGTAGTATACCACCCTACAATGAGCAGTTCTTC
clone size: NA; J gene: TRBJ1-1; CDR3 length: 13; D gene: NA; V gene: TRBV7-9; CDR3 protein: CASSFPGNTEAFF; CDR3 DNA: TGTGCCAGCAGCTTTCCCGGTAACACTGAAGCTTTCTTT
clone size: NA; J gene: TRBJ1-2; CDR3 length: 13; D gene: NA; V gene: TRBV29-1; CDR3 protein: CSVETEVDYGYTF; CDR3 DNA: TGCAGCGTTGAAACGGAGGTGGACTATGGCTACACCTTC
clone size: NA; J gene: TRBJ2-1; CDR3 length: 17; D gene: TRBD2; V gene: TRBV5-1; CDR3 protein: CASSFTLAGGHNNEQFF; CDR3 DNA: TGCGCCAGCAGCTTCACGTTAGCGGGGGGACACAACAATGAGCAGTTCTTC
clone size: NA; J gene: TRBJ2-7; CDR3 length: 15; D gene: TRBD2; V gene: TRBV7-2; CDR3 protein: CASSLAGLAAYEQYF; CDR3 DNA: TGTGCCAGCAGCTTAGCGGGACTAGCAGCCTACGAGCAGTACTTC
clone size: few; J gene: TRBJ1-6; CDR3 length: 15; D gene: NA; V gene: TRBV5-8; CDR3 protein: CASSSGGGRNSPLHF; CDR3 DNA: TGTGCCAGCAGTTCAGGAGGTGGTCGGAATTCACCCCTCCACTTT
clone size: NA; J gene: TRBJ2-2; CDR3 length: 14; D gene: NA; V gene: TRBV7-8; CDR3 protein: CASSLGLGTGELFF; CDR3 DNA: TGTGCCAGCAGCTTAGGTCTAGGGACCGGGGAGCTGTTTTTT
clone size: NA; J gene: TRBJ1-1; CDR3 length: 15; D gene: TRBD1; V gene: TRBV7-2; CDR3 protein: CASSLSPTGGTEAFF; CDR3 DNA: TGTGCCAGCAGCTTATCCCCCACAGGGGGCACTGAAGCTTTCTTT
clone size: NA; J gene: TRBJ2-1; CDR3 length: 10; D gene: NA; V gene: TRBV20-1; CDR3 protein: CSARVHEQFF; CDR3 DNA: TGCAGTGCTAGAGTTCACGAGCAGTTCTTC
clone size: NA; J gene: TRBJ2-1; CDR3 length: 13; D gene: NA; V gene: TRBV7-9; CDR3 protein: CASSTDYDNEQFF; CDR3 DNA: TGTGCCAGCAGCACGGACTACGACAATGAGCAGTTCTTC